What follows are 8 T cell receptor beta chains derived from one specimen sequenced in a study of regulatory T cells in long-lasting Graves disease (dated by TCRdb to the early 2020s). What the time point label conveys for this sample: persistent/refractory GD, antithyroid drugs over 5 years with positive TRAb. For both TCR sequencing and RNA sequencing, RNA was extracted from PBMCs in TRIzol. Receptor libraries were prepared by multiplex PCR. Sequencer: Illumina HiSeq 4000. iRepertoire HTBI primers and Arm-PCR amplification of CDR3 regions were used to construct TCR beta libraries. TCRdb took the public reads, trimmed them with fastp at Q25, ran MiXCR for clone calling and kept in-frame beta chains. When rows share a CDR3 protein, they turn into one entry using the most common DNA and genes. The sample has around 340,000 distinct CDR3 sequences on record, around 20% of them singletons. The ten biggest clones cover less than 35% of the sample.

The input for sequencing was peripheral blood mononuclear cells (PBMCs), taken when the disease was refractory, from a patient treated with antithyroid drugs. The receptor source for this set is a female donor with Graves disease.

In this sample, this clonotype turned up many times. The CDR3 is CASRPNEVGEKLFF. As DNA, the CDR3 is TGTGCCAGCAGACCTAATGAGGTCGGCGAAAAACTGTTTTTT. The chain recombines TRBV25-1 with TRBJ1-4; D unclear. Looked up from germline, CDR1 is MGHDK and CDR2 is SYGVNS. The CDR3 loop spans 14 amino acids. V was trimmed by 6 bases and J by 8 bases, leaving 16 bases between them.

There are a few counts of this clonotype. CDR3 bases: TGTGCCAGTAGTATAGCGAGGAGGCGGGATTCACCCCTCCACTTT. The encoded protein is CASSIARRRDSPLHF. The chain has TRBV19 and TRBJ1-6; D unclear. V shed 1 base and J shed 8 bases, with 12 bases lying between them. The CDR3 is 15 residues long. Per the germline V gene, CDR1 is LNHDA and CDR2 is SQIVND (reference sequence).

About this clonotype itself: Mismatch with germline at one junction end may stem from a read error. This sequence joins TRBV15 and TRBJ1-2; D possibly corresponds to TRBD1 (5 bases). The CDR3 totals 13 residues. Germline-derived CDR1 and CDR2 are LNHNV and YYDKDF (reference sequence). The CDR3 sequence is CATSREEGRTRAF. CDR3 sequence (DNA): TGTGCCACCAGCAGAGAGGAGGGACGGACACGTGCCTTC.

The chain links TRBV12-3 or TRBV12-4 to TRBJ2-1, with 7 bases lining up with TRBD2. The CDR3 sequence is 14 residues long. V lost 3 bases to trimming and J lost 10 bases; unmatched junction nucleotides: 9. The DNA for the CDR3 is TGTGCCAGCAGTTTTGGATTGCTAGCGGAGGAGCAGTTCTTC. It specifies CASSFGLLAEEQFF.

This clonotype was observed at least ten times. This rearrangement joins TRBV10-3 to TRBJ1-4; D is possibly TRBD1 (5 bases). The CDR3 extends over 13 amino acids. Germline V CDR1 and CDR2: ENHRY, SYGVKD. V was trimmed by 8 bases and J by 7 bases, leaving 14 bases between them. CDR3: CAIRGGSAEKLFF. Here the CDR3 DNA reads TGTGCCATCCGGGGGGGAAGCGCTGAAAAACTGTTTTTT.

This clonotype was counted at least ten times. The chain carries TRBV7-2 and TRBJ1-5; 9 nucleotides match TRBD1. The ends lost 5 bases at V and 9 bases at J; junction bases unmatched: 11. This CDR3 has 15 residues. Germline CDR1 and CDR2: SGHTA and FQGNSA. The chain's CDR3 is CASSRGQGIFGPQHF. CDR3 sequence (DNA): TGTGCCAGCAGCCGGGGACAGGGAATCTTCGGGCCCCAGCATTTT.

About this clonotype: Since a much larger clone is just one base distant, this may be a read error. This chain uses TRBV2 with TRBJ2-5; no clear D. The CDR3 sequence is 17 residues long. Germline V gene sequence: CDR1 SNHLY, CDR2 FYNNEI. Trimming removed 3 bases from V and 1 base from J, with 18 bases in between. This CDR3 reads CASSDPASPTSQETQYF. In nucleotides, the CDR3 is TGTGCCAGCAGTGACCCGGCCTCGCCGACAAGCCAAGAGACCCAGTACTTC.

Note on this clonotype: Just one base apart from a much larger clone, this may be a read error. The chain employs TRBV6-1 and TRBJ2-2; weak D call: TRBD1 (5 bases). Germline V lookup: CDR1 MNHNS, CDR2 SASEGT. This CDR3 has 15 amino acids. The V gene lost 6 bases and the J gene lost 5 bases, with 16 bases spanning the gap. CDR3 nucleotides: TGTGCCAGCAGGTGGGGCGAGAGAAATACCGGGGAGCTGTTTTTT. Protein: CASRWGERNTGELFF.